One and the same sample provided the 10 T cell receptor beta chains below, sequenced in a study of blood T cell repertoires in COVID-19 (dated by TCRdb to 2020 to 2022). Library method: the immunoSEQ multiplex PCR assay. TCRdb obtained this table from immuneACCESS and retained in-frame rearrangements with V and J assigned. These tables miss some clones; where compared with another copy, unresolved V genes account for less than half of the shortfall, and the remainder is unexplained. The sample has approximately 140,000 clones on record, approximately 84% of them singletons. Of the sample, about 3.7% is held by the ten largest clones. Source material: PBMCs or T cells enriched from blood (not recorded which). All receptors derive from a woman aged 45-65 years with acute COVID-19.

The chain joins TRBV27 to TRBJ2-7, with a tentative D call TRBD2 (5 bases). The V and J ends lost 0 bases and 7 bases respectively, with 10 bases between them. CDR1 and CDR2 from the germline V gene are MNHEY and SMNVEV (reference sequence). The CDR3 is 13 amino acids. Here the CDR3 reads CASSLSASGEQYF. For the CDR3, the DNA is TGTGCCAGCAGTTTATCCGCCTCGGGGGAGCAGTACTTC.

This clone was seen only once. The chain links TRBV19 to TRBJ1-3; D call uncertain. CDR1 is LNHDA, CDR2 SQIVND, per germline (reference sequence). Deletions cut 5 bases from V and 3 bases from J, with 14 bases between. The CDR3 runs to 15 residues. CDR3 region: CASSPVADFGNTIYF. In DNA form, the CDR3 reads TGTGCCAGTAGTCCCGTAGCTGATTTTGGAAACACCATATATTTT.

The sample holds a few counts of this clone. This chain connects TRBV7-9 to TRBJ2-7; 10 bases match TRBD2. This CDR3 comprises 16 residues. With V trimmed by 4 bases and J by 4 bases, 10 bases remained unmatched. Germline V lookup: CDR1 SEHNR, CDR2 FQNEAQ (reference sequence). DNA for the CDR3: TGTGCCAGCAGCTCATGGGCTAGCGGGAGAAAGTACGAGCAGTACTTC. Encoded protein: CASSSWASGRKYEQYF.

V and J are TRBV28 and TRBJ1-4; D may be TRBD1 (5 bases). The V gene's germline CDR1 is MDHEN and CDR2 SYDVKM. Trimming left V 3 bases short and J 8 bases short, with 16 bases between. The CDR3 has 15 residues. Here the CDR3 DNA reads TGTGCCAGCAGTTTGACGCAGGGCTCGAACGAAAAACTGTTTTTT. As protein: CASSLTQGSNEKLFF.

The J gene is TRBJ2-7, the V gene TRBV19; 11 nucleotides line up with TRBD2. The germline gives CDR1 LNHDA, CDR2 SQIVND (reference sequence). This CDR3 contains 15 residues. Unmatched junction bases numbered 8, after V lost 4 bases and J lost 6 bases. CDR3 loop: CASSRLTSGTGEQYF. CDR3 bases: TGTGCCAGTAGTAGGTTGACTAGCGGGACGGGCGAGCAGTACTTC. Complete variable domain (other parts from reference TRBV19 and TRBJ2-7): DGGITQSPKYLFRKEGQNVTLSCEQNLNHDAMYWYRQDPGQGLRLIYYSQIVNDFQKGDIAEGYSVSREKKESFPLTVTSAQKNPTAFYLCASSRLTSGTGEQYFGPGTRLTVT.

The J gene is TRBJ2-2, the V gene TRBV11-3; D perhaps matches TRBD1 (5 bases). V was trimmed by 3 bases and J by 0 bases, leaving 11 bases between them. The V gene's germline CDR1 is SGHNT and CDR2 YENEEA. CDR3 size: 16 residues. The DNA of the CDR3 is TGTGCCAGCAGCTTGGGGCTAGATGCGAACACCGGGGAGCTGTTTTTT. It specifies CASSLGLDANTGELFF.

The V gene is TRBV4-1, the J gene TRBJ1-6, with D unresolved. The length of the CDR3 is 14 residues. V lost 0 bases and J lost 10, with 10 bases in between. Germline V gene data show CDR1 as MGHRA and CDR2 as YSYEKL. In DNA form, the CDR3 reads TGCGCCAGCAGCCAAGATCCCCGCGGATCACCCCTCCACTTT. This gives the protein CASSQDPRGSPLHF.

The V call is TRBV7-9, the J call TRBJ2-7, with D unclear. V was pared by 2 bases and J by 7 bases, with 12 bases between. CDR1 SEHNR and CDR2 FQNEAQ come from the germline V gene (reference sequence). The CDR3 length is 13 residues. The DNA of the CDR3 is TGTGCCAGCAGCTTAACTACACCCTCTGAGCAGTACTTC. It specifies CASSLTTPSEQYF.

This chain joins TRBV12-3 or TRBV12-4 and TRBJ1-4, with 7 bases identical to TRBD1. This CDR3 comprises 13 residues. V trimming: 2 bases; J trimming: 6 bases; junction bases outside the gene matches: 0. CDR3 in DNA: TGTGCCAGCAGTTTACAGGGGGATGAAAAACTGTTTTTT. Translated, it gives CASSLQGDEKLFF.

The rearrangement joins TRBV7-9 to TRBJ1-6; 7 bases are shared with TRBD1. CDR1 is SEHNR and CDR2 is FQNEAQ in the germline V gene (reference sequence). Unmatched junction bases numbered 5, after V lost 4 bases and J lost 5 bases. The CDR3 contains 15 residues. CDR3 nucleotides: TGTGCCAGCAGCTCGGGGACAGAGAATAATTCACCCCTCCACTTT. Protein product: CASSSGTENNSPLHF. The full variable domain, with the rest looked up from reference TRBV7-9 and TRBJ1-6, is DTGVSQNPRHKITKRGQNVTFRCDPISEHNRLYWYRQTLGQGPEFLTYFQNEAQLEKSRLLSDRFSAERPKGSFSTLEIQRTEQGDSAMYLCASSSGTENNSPLHFGNGTRLTVT.